The clone carrying this T cell receptor beta chain has at least ten counts. The sample belongs to a study of HIV-infected patients and healthy controls. V was clipped by 4 bases and J by 0 bases; unmatched bases: 6. The CDR3 sequence is 15 residues long. TCRdb ran MiXCR on the 5' RACE reads and lists one entry per CDR3 protein. This table has 60,000 to 70,000 distinct CDR3 sequences, 15% to 20% appearing once. The TCR originated in a human donor in good health. The chain links TRBV12-3 or TRBV12-4 to TRBJ2-7; 7 bases agree with TRBD1. The sample comprised CD4+ T cells from blood. CDR3 protein: CASSSRGTISYEQYF. CDR3 DNA sequence: TGTGCCAGCAGTTCCAGGGGGACCATCTCCTACGAGCAGTACTTC.